These T cell receptor beta chains were read from a single sample in a study of CD8 T cells in ankylosing spondylitis. Using its own MiXCR run on the 5' RACE reads, TCRdb lists one record per CDR3 protein. Among around 30,000 distinct CDR3 sequences listed, 14% were seen once. The sequenced material came from blood. The receptors derive from a male donor with ankylosing spondylitis or in good health (not recorded which). CDR3s include the opening cysteine and the closing phenylalanine or tryptophan. The order of the fields is V gene, clone size, D gene, J gene, CDR3 protein, CDR3 DNA. The D gene is left open where the match is weak. Only part of the rows carry a size: once, few, many, or a class if the clone is expanded.

V: TRBV7-3; size: NA; D: NA; J: TRBJ2-2; CDR3: CASSAGGTGELFF; DNA: TGTGCCAGCAGCGCCGGCGGGACCGGGGAGCTGTTTTTT
V: TRBV7-9; size: NA; D: NA; J: TRBJ2-1; CDR3: CASSLKRGGGAYNEQFF; DNA: TGTGCCAGCAGCTTAAAAAGGGGCGGAGGGGCCTACAATGAGCAGTTCTTC
V: TRBV15; size: NA; D: TRBD1; J: TRBJ1-1; CDR3: CATSRGDRGDTEAFF; DNA: TGTGCCACCAGCAGAGGGGACAGAGGGGACACTGAAGCTTTCTTT
V: TRBV28; size: NA; D: NA; J: TRBJ1-4; CDR3: CASSLPSREKLFF; DNA: TGTGCCAGCAGTTTACCCTCTAGGGAAAAACTGTTTTTT
V: TRBV29-1; size: few; D: NA; J: TRBJ2-5; CDR3: CSVGTVQETQYF; DNA: TGCAGCGTTGGGACCGTTCAAGAGACCCAGTACTTC
V: TRBV4-2; size: few; D: NA; J: TRBJ1-4; CDR3: CASSQDLGDEKLFF; DNA: TGTGCCAGCAGCCAAGATCTTGGGGATGAAAAACTGTTTTTT
V: TRBV3-1; size: NA; D: TRBD1; J: TRBJ2-7; CDR3: CASSRQGVYEQYF; DNA: TGTGCCAGCAGCCGACAGGGGGTATACGAGCAGTACTTC
V: TRBV6-2/TRBV6-3; size: few; D: NA; J: TRBJ1-4; CDR3: CASNRGRDGGEKLFF; DNA: TGTGCCAGCAACCGAGGCAGGGATGGCGGTGAAAAACTGTTTTTT
V: TRBV7-8; size: NA; D: TRBD1; J: TRBJ1-4; CDR3: CASSLIQGFGEKLFF; DNA: TGTGCCAGCAGCTTGATACAGGGGTTCGGTGAAAAACTGTTTTTT
V: TRBV28; size: few; D: TRBD1; J: TRBJ1-1; CDR3: CASSLRTGVEAFF; DNA: TGTGCCAGCAGCCTTAGGACAGGGGTTGAAGCTTTCTTT
V: TRBV28; size: NA; D: TRBD1; J: TRBJ1-5; CDR3: CASKGDRASNQPQHF; DNA: TGTGCCAGCAAGGGGGACAGGGCAAGCAATCAGCCCCAGCATTTT
V: TRBV4-3; size: NA; D: NA; J: TRBJ2-2; CDR3: CASSQDWGENTGELFF; DNA: TGCGCCAGCAGCCAAGATTGGGGGGAGAACACCGGGGAGCTGTTTTTT
V: TRBV2; size: few; D: NA; J: TRBJ2-5; CDR3: CASSESRSGETQYF; DNA: TGTGCCAGCAGTGAATCTAGGTCCGGAGAGACCCAGTACTTC
V: TRBV7-2; size: few; D: TRBD1; J: TRBJ2-5; CDR3: CASSKRQGQETQYF; DNA: TGTGCCAGCAGCAAACGACAGGGGCAAGAGACCCAGTACTTC
V: TRBV29-1; size: few; D: TRBD1; J: TRBJ2-5; CDR3: CSVCGQGETQYF; DNA: TGCAGCGTTTGCGGACAGGGAGAGACCCAGTACTTC
V: TRBV7-9; size: few; D: NA; J: TRBJ2-4; CDR3: CASSPSYSGNIQYF; DNA: TGTGCCAGCAGCCCTAGCTACAGCGGAAACATTCAGTACTTC
V: TRBV7-2; size: NA; D: NA; J: TRBJ1-1; CDR3: CASSLNGMNTEAFF; DNA: TGTGCCAGCAGCTTAAACGGAATGAACACTGAAGCTTTCTTT
V: TRBV12-3/TRBV12-4; size: NA; D: NA; J: TRBJ2-3; CDR3: CASSAIAVDTQYF; DNA: TGTGCCAGCAGTGCAATAGCGGTGGATACGCAGTATTTT
V: TRBV20-1; size: NA; D: NA; J: TRBJ2-1; CDR3: CSARAAPDSYNEQFF; DNA: TGCAGTGCTAGAGCTGCGCCAGACTCCTACAATGAGCAGTTCTTC
V: TRBV29-1; size: few; D: NA; J: TRBJ2-3; CDR3: CSVNDGFTDTQYF; DNA: TGCAGCGTTAACGACGGATTCACAGATACGCAGTATTTT
V: TRBV29-1; size: NA; D: NA; J: TRBJ2-3; CDR3: CSVEGLWESDTQYF; DNA: TGCAGCGTTGAAGGTTTATGGGAGTCAGATACGCAGTATTTT
V: TRBV20-1; size: NA; D: NA; J: TRBJ2-1; CDR3: CSARAAGASSYNEQFF; DNA: TGCAGTGCTAGGGCTGCGGGGGCAAGCTCCTACAATGAGCAGTTCTTC
V: TRBV6-5; size: NA; D: NA; J: TRBJ2-7; CDR3: CASNGPYEQYF; DNA: TGTGCCAGCAACGGCCCCTACGAGCAGTACTTC
V: TRBV6-2/TRBV6-3; size: NA; D: NA; J: TRBJ2-6; CDR3: CATSGRVSYSGANVLTF; DNA: TGTGCCACCTCGGGACGGGTCTCTTACTCTGGGGCCAACGTCCTGACTTTC
V: TRBV10-3; size: few; D: NA; J: TRBJ2-2; CDR3: CAISDQVGGELFF; DNA: TGTGCCATCAGTGACCAAGTCGGCGGGGAGCTGTTTTTT
V: TRBV15; size: few; D: NA; J: TRBJ2-2; CDR3: CATSRAPPGTGELFF; DNA: TGTGCCACCAGCAGAGCCCCCCCGGGCACCGGGGAGCTGTTTTTT
V: TRBV6-2/TRBV6-3; size: NA; D: NA; J: TRBJ2-1; CDR3: CASKVGIGTPSNEQFF; DNA: TGTGCCAGCAAAGTAGGGATTGGGACCCCTTCTAATGAGCAGTTCTTC
V: TRBV28; size: few; D: NA; J: TRBJ2-1; CDR3: CASSFQGIDEQFF; DNA: TGTGCCAGCAGTTTCCAGGGTATTGATGAGCAGTTCTTC
V: TRBV9; size: many; D: TRBD2; J: TRBJ2-1; CDR3: CASSVGGSRSYNEQFF; DNA: TGTGCCAGCAGCGTGGGCGGGAGCCGCTCCTACAATGAGCAGTTCTTC
V: TRBV12-3/TRBV12-4; size: few; D: NA; J: TRBJ2-7; CDR3: CASSMGRYDEQYF; DNA: TGTGCCAGCAGTATGGGACGGTACGACGAGCAGTACTTC
V: TRBV29-1; size: NA; D: NA; J: TRBJ2-7; CDR3: CSVQDGTYEQYF; DNA: TGCAGCGTTCAGGACGGCACCTACGAGCAGTACTTC
V: TRBV7-2; size: NA; D: NA; J: TRBJ2-2; CDR3: CASSDNRVRTGELFF; DNA: TGTGCCAGCAGCGACAACAGGGTTAGAACCGGGGAGCTGTTTTTT
V: TRBV7-9; size: few; D: TRBD1; J: TRBJ1-6; CDR3: CASRQGASSPLHF; DNA: TGTGCCAGCAGGCAGGGGGCGAGTTCACCCCTCCACTTT
V: TRBV15; size: NA; D: NA; J: TRBJ1-1; CDR3: CATSRSANSEAFF; DNA: TGTGCCACCAGTAGGTCGGCTAACTCTGAAGCTTTCTTT
V: TRBV7-9; size: few; D: NA; J: TRBJ1-2; CDR3: CASSLVAGGNYGYTF; DNA: TGTGCCAGCAGCTTAGTTGCGGGCGGTAACTATGGCTACACCTTC